This TCR beta chain was captured in a study of blood T cell repertoires in COVID-19. TCRdb's table, derived via immunoSEQ multiplex PCR, lists solely in-frame clones and lacks some. The data contain hundreds of thousands of clones, roughly 90% of them singletons. V was clipped by 0 bases and J by 1 base, with 13 bases between them. CDR1 is SGHRS, CDR2 YFSETQ, per germline. The CDR3 extends over 16 amino acids. The origin of this receptor is a woman aged 25 to 39 with COVID-19, enrolled during active disease. Sequenced sample: peripheral blood. The chain combines TRBV5-1 with TRBJ1-2, with D maybe TRBD1 (5 bases). Here the CDR3 reads CASSLDRSTGNYGYTF. In nucleotides, the CDR3 is TGCGCCAGCAGCTTGGACAGGAGTACCGGTAACTATGGCTACACCTTC.